Shown below are 6 T cell receptor beta chains from a single sample sequenced in a study of T cells in Graves' hyperthyroidism and ophthalmopathy. Authors of the study amplified TCR beta CDR3 regions from RNA transcripts. The HTBI primer set was used in a first-round RT-PCR of the TCR CDR3. TCRdb passed the multiplex PCR reads through MiXCR, listing each CDR3 protein once. The table shows fewer than 700,000 distinct CDR3 sequences, with around 15% occurring only once. Sequences were obtained from blood. The receptors originated from a woman in her twenties or thirties with Graves' hyperthyroidism.

This clonotype has at least ten counts. The rearrangement uses TRBV20-1 and TRBJ2-7; tentatively, D is TRBD1 (6 bases). Trimming removed 6 bases at V and 3 bases at J, with 15 bases between. The CDR3 is made up of 13 amino acids. Germline V gene lookup returns CDR1 DFQATT and CDR2 SNEGSKA (reference sequence). The CDR3: CSAQDSRNYEQYF. DNA for the CDR3: TGCAGTGCGCAGGACAGCAGAAACTACGAGCAGTACTTC.

This CDR3 reads CASSWGRELFF. CDR3 in DNA: TGTGCCAGCAGTTGGGGCAGGGAGCTGTTTTTT. The genes are TRBV6-1 and TRBJ2-2; weak D call: TRBD1 (5 bases). This CDR3 spans 11 amino acids. The V end was cut by 5 bases, the J end by 9 bases, with 7 bases between. From germline, CDR1 is MNHNS and CDR2 SASEGT.

This sequence joins TRBV14 and TRBJ1-1; D call uncertain. Deletions cut 1 base from V and 1 base from J, with 13 bases between. Germline values: CDR1 SGHDN, CDR2 FVKESK. CDR3 length: 16 residues. DNA of the CDR3: TGTGCCAGCAGCCAAGGTCAAGGGCAGGCGAACACTGAAGCTTTCTTT. This encodes CASSQGQGQANTEAFF.

This clonotype was observed at least ten times. The chain uses TRBV7-9 and TRBJ2-7; 12 bases fit TRBD2. Germline V CDR1 and CDR2: SEHNR, FQNEAQ (reference sequence). Germline trimming cut 5 bases from V and 3 bases from J; bases unmatched to any gene: 14. The CDR3 extends over 18 amino acids. The CDR3 is CASSPSGLAGGPLYEQYF. The CDR3 DNA follows: TGTGCCAGCAGCCCAAGCGGCCTAGCGGGAGGGCCACTCTACGAGCAGTACTTC. The full variable domain, in which reference TRBV7-9 and TRBJ2-7 provide the parts outside the CDR3, is DTGVSQNPRHKITKRGQNVTFRCDPISEHNRLYWYRQTLGQGPEFLTYFQNEAQLEKSRLLSDRFSAERPKGSFSTLEIQRTEQGDSAMYLCASSPSGLAGGPLYEQYFGPGTRLTVT.

This clonotype was seen ten or more times. The CDR3 loop reads CASSPTPIAGGSLGETQYF. The DNA of the CDR3 is TGTGCCAGCAGTCCAACCCCCATTGCGGGCGGGTCCCTCGGAGAGACCCAGTACTTC. The chain links TRBV27 to TRBJ2-5; a possible D gene is TRBD2 (5 bases). The CDR3 sequence is 19 residues long. Trimming stripped 5 bases from V and 4 bases from J, with 29 bases between. Germline CDR1 reads MNHEY; CDR2 reads SMNVEV (reference sequence).

The chain employs TRBV9 and TRBJ2-5; possible D gene TRBD1, 5 bases. The germline gives CDR1 SGDLS, CDR2 YYNGEE. The CDR3 totals 14 residues. V was clipped by 3 bases and J by 2 bases, with 11 bases between them. Written as DNA, the CDR3 is TGTGCCAGCAGCGCGACAGTATCGCAAGAGACCCAGTACTTC. This codes for CASSATVSQETQYF.